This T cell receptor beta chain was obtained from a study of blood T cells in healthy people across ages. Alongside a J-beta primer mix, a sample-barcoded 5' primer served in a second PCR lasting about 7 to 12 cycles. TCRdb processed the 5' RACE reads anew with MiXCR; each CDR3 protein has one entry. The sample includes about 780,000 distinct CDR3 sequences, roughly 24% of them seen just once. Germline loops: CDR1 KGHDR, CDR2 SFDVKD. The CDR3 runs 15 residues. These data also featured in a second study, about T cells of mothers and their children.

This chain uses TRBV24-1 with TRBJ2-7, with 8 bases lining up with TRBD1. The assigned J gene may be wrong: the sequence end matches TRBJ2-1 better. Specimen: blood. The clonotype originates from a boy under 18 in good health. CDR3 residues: CATSDPAGQAYEQFF. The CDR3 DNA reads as TGTGCCACCAGTGACCCTGCGGGACAGGCCTACGAGCAGTTCTTC.